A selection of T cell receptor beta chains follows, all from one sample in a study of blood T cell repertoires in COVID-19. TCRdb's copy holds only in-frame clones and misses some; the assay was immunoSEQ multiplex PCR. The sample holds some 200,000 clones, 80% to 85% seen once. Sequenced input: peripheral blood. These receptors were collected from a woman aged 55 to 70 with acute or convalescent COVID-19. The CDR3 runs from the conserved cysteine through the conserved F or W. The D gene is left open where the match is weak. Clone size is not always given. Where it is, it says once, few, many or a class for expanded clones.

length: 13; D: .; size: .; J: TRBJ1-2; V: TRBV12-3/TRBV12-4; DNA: TGTGCCAGCAGTGGACAGTATAACTATGGCTACACCTTC; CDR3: CASSGQYNYGYTF
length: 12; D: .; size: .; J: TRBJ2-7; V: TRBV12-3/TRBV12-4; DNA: TGTGCCAGCAGTTCAACAGTCCACGAGCAGTACTTC; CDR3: CASSSTVHEQYF
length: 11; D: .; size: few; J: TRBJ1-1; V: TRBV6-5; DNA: TGTGCCAGCTACGGGGGGCGAAGGACTTTCTTT; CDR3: CASYGGRRTFF
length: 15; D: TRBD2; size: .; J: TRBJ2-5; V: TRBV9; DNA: TGTGCCAGCAGCGTAGGTCGGGGGGGCTTAGAGACCCAGTACTTC; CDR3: CASSVGRGGLETQYF
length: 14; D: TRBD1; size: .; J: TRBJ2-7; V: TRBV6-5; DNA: TGTGCCAGCAACACGGACAGGGGGCATTCCGAGCAGTACTTC; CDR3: CASNTDRGHSEQYF
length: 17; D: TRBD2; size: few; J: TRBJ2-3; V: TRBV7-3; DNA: TGTGCCAGCAGCGAAAGACCTAGCGGGGGGGGCACAGATACGCAGTATTTT; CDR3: CASSERPSGGGTDTQYF
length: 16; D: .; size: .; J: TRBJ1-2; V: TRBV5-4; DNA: TGTGCCAGCAGCCGGCGGGGGGAGGCGGGTAACTATGGCTACACCTTC; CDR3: CASSRRGEAGNYGYTF
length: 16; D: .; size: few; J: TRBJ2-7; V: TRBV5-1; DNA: TGCGCCAGCAGCTTGGTTCCCCAGGGCGGCTCCTACGAGCAGTACTTC; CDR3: CASSLVPQGGSYEQYF
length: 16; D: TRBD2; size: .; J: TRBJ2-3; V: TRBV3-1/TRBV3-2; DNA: TGTGCCAGCAGCCAAGATCGGGGGGAAAGCACAGATACGCAGTATTTT; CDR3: CASSQDRGESTDTQYF
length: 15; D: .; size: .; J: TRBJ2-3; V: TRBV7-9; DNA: TGTGCCAGCAGCTTTCGGATGACTAGCACAGATACGCAGTATTTT; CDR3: CASSFRMTSTDTQYF
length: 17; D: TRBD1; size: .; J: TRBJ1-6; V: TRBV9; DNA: TGTGCCAGCAGCCCCGGCTCGGGACAGGGGCGCAATTCACCCCTCCACTTT; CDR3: CASSPGSGQGRNSPLHF
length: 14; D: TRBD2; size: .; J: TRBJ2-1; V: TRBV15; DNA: TGTGCCACCAGCGGGGGCGGGGGGGCCTATGAGCAGTTCTTC; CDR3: CATSGGGGAYEQFF
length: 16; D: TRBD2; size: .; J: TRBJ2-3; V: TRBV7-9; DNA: TGTGCCAGCAGGCCCGGGACTAGTAGTTTGGCAGATACGCAGTATTTT; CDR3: CASRPGTSSLADTQYF
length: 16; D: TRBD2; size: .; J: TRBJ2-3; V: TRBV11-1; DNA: TGTGCCAGCAGCCCCCTAGCGGGGGGTAGCACAGATACGCAGTATTTT; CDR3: CASSPLAGGSTDTQYF
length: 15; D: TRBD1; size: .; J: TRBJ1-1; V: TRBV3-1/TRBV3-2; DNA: TGTGCCAGCAGCGAGACAGGGGCCGCCGCCACTGAAGCTTTCTTT; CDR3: CASSETGAAATEAFF
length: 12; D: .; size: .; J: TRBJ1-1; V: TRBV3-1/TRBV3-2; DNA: TGTGCCAGCAGAAGTGGAGACGCTGAAGCTTTCTTT; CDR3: CASRSGDAEAFF
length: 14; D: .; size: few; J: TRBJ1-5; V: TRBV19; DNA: TGTGCCAGTAGTATAGAGGGGGGGAACCAGCCCCAGCATTTT; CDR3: CASSIEGGNQPQHF
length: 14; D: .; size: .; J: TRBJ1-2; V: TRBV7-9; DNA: TGTGCCAGCAGCTTAGCACAGGGATTAGAGGGCTACACCTTC; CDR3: CASSLAQGLEGYTF
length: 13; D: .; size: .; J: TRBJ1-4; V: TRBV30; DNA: TGTGCCTGGAGTGCCACCCGGTATGAAAAACTGTTTTTT; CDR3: CAWSATRYEKLFF
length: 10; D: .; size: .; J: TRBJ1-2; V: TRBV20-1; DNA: TGCAGTGCGGGGGCAGATGGCTACACCTTC; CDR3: CSAGADGYTF
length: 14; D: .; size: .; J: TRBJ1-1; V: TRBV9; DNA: TGTGCCAGCAGCGTAGGCGGACAGATCACTGAAGCTTTCTTT; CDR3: CASSVGGQITEAFF
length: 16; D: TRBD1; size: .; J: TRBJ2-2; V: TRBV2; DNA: TGTGCCAGCAGTGATAACAGGGGTGGGGGCACCGGGGAGCTGTTTTTT; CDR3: CASSDNRGGGTGELFF
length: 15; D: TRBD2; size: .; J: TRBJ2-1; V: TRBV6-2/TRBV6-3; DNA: TGTGCCAGCAGTTACAGCGGGGGCTCCTACAATGAGCAGTTCTTC; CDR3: CASSYSGGSYNEQFF
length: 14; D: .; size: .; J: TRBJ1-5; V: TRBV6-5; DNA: TGTGCCAGCAGTTACGGGCAGGGGCGGCAGCCCCAGCATTTT; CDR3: CASSYGQGRQPQHF
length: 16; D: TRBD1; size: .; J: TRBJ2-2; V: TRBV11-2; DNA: TGTGCCAGCAGCTTCTCCAGACAGGGCGGCACCGGGGAGCTGTTTTTT; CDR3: CASSFSRQGGTGELFF
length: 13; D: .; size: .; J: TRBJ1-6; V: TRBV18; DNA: TGTGCCAGCTCACCCTCAGGGGATTCACCCCTCCACTTT; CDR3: CASSPSGDSPLHF
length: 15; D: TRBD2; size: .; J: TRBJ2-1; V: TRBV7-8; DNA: TGTGCCAGCAGCTTCGTTAGCGGGGGGGCGGGTGAGCAGTTCTTC; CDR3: CASSFVSGGAGEQFF
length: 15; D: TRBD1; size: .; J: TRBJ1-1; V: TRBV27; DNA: TGTGCCAGCAGGGTACAGGGGACCTTGAACACTGAAGCTTTCTTT; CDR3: CASRVQGTLNTEAFF
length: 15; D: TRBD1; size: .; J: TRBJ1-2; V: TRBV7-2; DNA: TGTGCCAGCAGCTTTCCCGGGACAGCTAACTATGGCTACACCTTC; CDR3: CASSFPGTANYGYTF
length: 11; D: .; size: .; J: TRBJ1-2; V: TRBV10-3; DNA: TGTGCCATCAGTAGGGGGTATGGCTACACCTTC; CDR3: CAISRGYGYTF
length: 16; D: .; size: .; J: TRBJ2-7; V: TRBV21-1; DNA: TGTGCCAGCAGCACGCAAACTAGCGGGGTTTCCTACGAGCAGTACTTC; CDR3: CASSTQTSGVSYEQYF
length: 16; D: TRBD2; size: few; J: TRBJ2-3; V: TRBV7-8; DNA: TGTGCCAGCAGCTTCCTAGCGGGATCTAGCACAGATACGCAGTATTTT; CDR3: CASSFLAGSSTDTQYF